Below are 24 T cell receptor beta chains sequenced from a single sample in a study of CD8 T cells in ankylosing spondylitis (dated by TCRdb to 2016 to 2017). The library was built by means of 5' RACE. Sequencing used an Illumina HiSeq 2500. The public reads were reanalyzed by TCRdb: fastp trimming at Q25, MiXCR alignment, in-frame beta chains only. CDR3 protein sequences are deduplicated, and each keeps its most common genes and DNA. The sample includes approximately 90,000 distinct CDR3 sequences, with almost 8.5% observed a single time. Of the sample, roughly 9.9% is held by the ten largest clones. What was sequenced was blood, either unsorted or a sorted T cell fraction (not recorded which). These TCRs come from a male donor with ankylosing spondylitis or in good health (not recorded which).

In this sample, this clonotype turned up many times. The chain uses TRBV5-1 and TRBJ2-1, with TRBD1 matching 9 bases. From germline, CDR1 is SGHRS and CDR2 YFSETQ. This CDR3 is 13 amino acids long. The V segment lost 9 bases and the J segment 8 bases; nucleotides outside the gene matches: 9. The CDR3 sequence is CATTGTGSDEQFF. Written as DNA, the CDR3 is TGCGCCACCACGGGGACAGGGAGTGATGAGCAGTTCTTC.

This clonotype was detected ten times or more. The chain joins TRBV7-2 to TRBJ2-1, with a tentative D call TRBD1 (6 bases). Trimming left V 4 bases short and J 6 bases short, with 13 bases between. Germline assignment: CDR1 SGHTA and CDR2 FQGNSA. The CDR3 totals 14 residues. The CDR3 protein is CASSSQQGGNEQFF. CDR3 sequence (DNA): TGTGCCAGCAGCTCTCAACAGGGTGGCAATGAGCAGTTCTTC.

This clonotype was counted at least ten times. This chain links TRBV7-2 with TRBJ2-1; 11 nucleotides match TRBD2. This CDR3 has 15 residues. The germline V gene has CDR1 SGHTA and CDR2 FQGNSA. Trimming took 5 bases from V and 4 from J; bases not matched to a gene: 4. The CDR3 here is CASSLTSGIYNEQFF. DNA for the CDR3: TGTGCCAGCAGCCTGACTAGCGGGATATACAATGAGCAGTTCTTC.

This rearrangement joins TRBV6-5 to TRBJ2-5; D is possibly TRBD1 (6 bases). The CDR3 has 14 residues. The germline V gene has CDR1 MNHEY and CDR2 SVGAGI. V was shortened by 2 bases and J by 3 bases, with 10 bases between the two germline ends. In nucleotides, the CDR3 is TGTGCCAGCAGTTACGATACAGGGAAAGAGACCCAGTACTTC. Translating gives CASSYDTGKETQYF.

Many counts were recorded for this clonotype. The rearrangement links TRBV20-1 to TRBJ1-4; D is perhaps TRBD1 (5 bases). The CDR3 extends over 13 amino acids. V was clipped by 6 bases and J by 8 bases, with 16 bases between them. The V gene's germline CDR1 is DFQATT and CDR2 SNEGSKA (reference sequence). The DNA of the CDR3 is TGCAGTGCGGGTGGAACAGGACGGGAAAAACTGTTTTTT. Its protein is CSAGGTGREKLFF.

This clonotype turned up a few times. The rearrangement joins TRBV13 to TRBJ2-7; D is undetermined. Trimming shortened V by 2 bases and J by 7 bases, and 9 bases separated the two germline ends. The CDR3 has 12 amino acids. The germline CDR1 and CDR2 sequences are PRHDT and FYEKMQ (reference sequence). CDR3 sequence reads: CASSLRPQEQYF. The DNA of the CDR3 is TGTGCCAGCAGCTTAAGGCCCCAGGAGCAGTACTTC.

Many counts were recorded for this clonotype. The CDR3 region is CASSLATRTGELFF. The CDR3 DNA reads as TGTGCCAGCAGCTTAGCGACCCGCACCGGGGAGCTGTTTTTT. This sequence joins TRBV7-6 and TRBJ2-2; D remains ambiguous. Germline CDR1 and CDR2: SGHVS and FNYEAQ. V lost 0 bases and J lost 4, with 6 bases in between. The CDR3 runs to 14 residues.

This clonotype was seen repeatedly, ten times or more. The chain links TRBV7-9 to TRBJ2-1, with 12 bases that match TRBD2. Germline CDR1 is SEHNR and CDR2 is FQNEAQ (reference sequence). The CDR3 has 15 amino acids. J was trimmed by 8 bases and V by 5 bases; bases with no gene match: 7. CDR3 bases: TGTGCCAGCAGCATCCCTAGCGGGAGGGCCGATGAGCAGTTCTTC. Its protein is CASSIPSGRADEQFF.

This clonotype was recorded many times. This rearrangement joins TRBV20-1 to TRBJ2-5; the match to TRBD1 covers 8 bases. CDR3 size: 14 residues. The junction had 9 bases not matched to a gene; V was cut back by 5 bases and J by 4 bases. CDR1 is DFQATT, CDR2 SNEGSKA, per germline (reference sequence). CDR3 sequence (DNA): TGCAGTGCTTCATGGACGACAGGGGTAGAGACCCAGTACTTC. It translates to CSASWTTGVETQYF.

This clonotype was detected many times. The V and J genes are TRBV21-1 and TRBJ1-1; the DNA was not compared with TRBD1, the D call given in the table. TRBV21-1 corresponds to a pseudogene. The CDR3 is made up of 21 amino acids. CDR3 nucleotides: TGTGCCAGCAGCCAAAGGGTCCCCTTCACGGGACAGGTCGAACGAGGCACTGAAGCTTTCTTT. Residues: CASSQRVPFTGQVERGTEAFF.

This clonotype came up many times. This sequence joins TRBV3-1 and TRBJ2-5; 12 nucleotides match TRBD2. Looked up from germline, CDR1 is LGHDT and CDR2 is YNNKEL (reference sequence). The ends lost 6 bases at V and 5 bases at J; junction bases unmatched: 10. The CDR3 contains 16 residues. DNA for the CDR3: TGTGCCAGCAGGCGAGCTAGCGGGGGGGGAGGGGAGACCCAGTACTTC. This encodes CASRRASGGGGETQYF.

In this sample, this clonotype turned up many times. The chain couples TRBV7-2 to TRBJ2-7, with unresolved D. The CDR3 has 14 amino acids. V was clipped by 1 base and J by 2 bases, with 9 bases between them. CDR1 and CDR2 from the germline V gene are SGHTA and FQGNSA. The CDR3 nucleotides read TGTGCCAGCAGCTTAGTAGGGCTTCCCTACGAGCAGTACTTC. Its translation: CASSLVGLPYEQYF. The complete variable domain, with remaining parts taken from reference TRBV7-2 and TRBJ2-7, reads GAGVSQSPSNKVTEKGKDVELRCDPISGHTALYWYRQSLGQGLEFLIYFQGNSAPDKSGLPSDRFSAERTGGSVSTLTIQRTQQEDSAVYLCASSLVGLPYEQYFGPGTRLTVT.

This clonotype was counted many times. This rearrangement joins TRBV29-1 to TRBJ2-5, with D possibly being TRBD1 (6 bases). The V gene lost 4 bases and the J gene lost 2 bases, with 17 bases spanning the gap. This CDR3 has 15 residues. Germline CDR1 is SQVTM and CDR2 is ANQGSEA. The CDR3 spells CSVATPTGSQETQYF. The CDR3 DNA sequence: TGCAGCGTTGCCACTCCGACAGGATCACAAGAGACCCAGTACTTC.

The chain carries TRBV11-1 and TRBJ1-2; 7 bases map to TRBD1. Germline lookup yields CDR1 SGHAT and CDR2 FQDESV (reference sequence). Trimming took 5 bases from V and 2 from J; bases not matched to a gene: 8. CDR3 size: 15 residues. The CDR3, as DNA: TGTGCCAGCAGCCACACAGGGGCGTTAAACTATGGCTACACCTTC. Translating gives CASSHTGALNYGYTF.

Many counts were recorded for this clonotype. The V and J genes are TRBV7-6 and TRBJ2-2, with D unclear. The CDR3 runs 13 residues. Germline-derived CDR1 and CDR2 are SGHVS and FNYEAQ. V was trimmed by 5 bases and J by 2 bases, leaving 6 bases between them. The CDR3 coding sequence is TGTGCCAGCAGCATACGAAACACCGGGGAGCTGTTTTTT. It encodes CASSIRNTGELFF. Full variable domain (missing parts from reference TRBV7-6 and TRBJ2-2): GAGVSQSPRYKVTKRGQDVALRCDPISGHVSLYWYRQALGQGPEFLTYFNYEAQQDKSGLPNDRFSAERPEGSISTLTIQRTEQRDSAMYRCASSIRNTGELFFGEGSRLTVL.

This clonotype came up many times. The CDR3 protein is CASSLNPYEQYF. Here the CDR3 DNA reads TGTGCCAGCAGCCTCAACCCCTACGAGCAGTACTTC. The chain couples TRBV27 to TRBJ2-7; unclear D gene. The CDR3 runs to 12 residues. CDR1 is MNHEY, CDR2 SMNVEV, per germline (reference sequence). V was trimmed by 6 bases and J by 2 bases, leaving 8 bases between them.

At least ten counts were recorded for this clonotype. This chain joins TRBV11-1 and TRBJ2-3; 11 bases match TRBD2. The V gene's germline CDR1 is SGHAT and CDR2 FQDESV (reference sequence). Trimming took 0 bases from V and 2 from J; bases not matched to a gene: 22. This CDR3 spans 23 amino acids. The chain's CDR3 is CASSLAWLAGGSLWGDATDTQYF. The CDR3 nucleotides are TGTGCCAGCAGCTTAGCGTGGCTAGCGGGAGGTTCCCTTTGGGGGGACGCCACAGATACGCAGTATTTT.

In its sample, this clonotype was seen many times. CDR3 sequence reads: CASRTIQGAYGELFF. Written as DNA, the CDR3 is TGTGCCAGCAGAACGATCCAGGGGGCTTACGGGGAGCTGTTTTTT. J is TRBJ2-2 and V is TRBV27, with 8 bases identical to TRBD1. The CDR3 spans 15 residues. Germline loops: CDR1 MNHEY, CDR2 SMNVEV (reference sequence). The J segment lost 7 bases and the V segment lost 6 bases, leaving 10 bases of the junction unmatched.

This clonotype was detected ten times or more. The chain uses TRBV20-1 and TRBJ1-1, with 8 bases that match TRBD1. From germline, CDR1 is DFQATT and CDR2 SNEGSKA (reference sequence). The CDR3 loop spans 19 amino acids. Germline trimming cut 6 bases from V and 0 bases from J; bases unmatched to any gene: 21. CDR3 coding DNA: TGCAGTGCCATCGCGGTCGTTAGACAGGGGCCTCAGATGAACACTGAAGCTTTCTTT. It encodes CSAIAVVRQGPQMNTEAFF.

This clonotype showed up many times. V is TRBV3-1 and J is TRBJ2-3; TRBD2 might be the D (5 bases). V was pared by 0 bases and J by 5 bases, with 9 bases between. The CDR3 has 14 amino acids. CDR1 LGHDT and CDR2 YNNKEL come from the germline V gene (reference sequence). For the CDR3, the DNA is TGTGCCAGCAGCCAAGATCAACGGGAAGATACGCAGTATTTT. Translation: CASSQDQREDTQYF.

This clonotype was seen at least ten times. This sequence joins TRBV5-5 and TRBJ2-1; TRBD2 might be the D (5 bases). The CDR3 is 14 residues long. From germline, CDR1 is SGHKS and CDR2 YYEKEE (reference sequence). With 2 bases removed from V and 2 bases from J, the gap between germline ends came to 8 bases. The CDR3: CASSFDSAYNEQFF. The CDR3 bases are TGTGCCAGCAGCTTTGATAGCGCCTACAATGAGCAGTTCTTC. Full variable domain (outside the CDR3, taken from reference TRBV5-5 and TRBJ2-1): DAGVTQSPTHLIKTRGQQVTLRCSPISGHKSVSWYQQVLGQGPQFIFQYYEKEERGRGNFPDRFSARQFPNYSSELNVNALLLGDSALYLCASSFDSAYNEQFFGPGTRLTVL.

There are many counts of this clonotype. V is TRBV6-5 and J is TRBJ2-3, with no clear D. Germline CDR1 is MNHEY and CDR2 is SVGAGI. The CDR3 consists of 15 residues. Trimming shortened V by 4 bases and J by 5 bases, and 16 bases separated the two germline ends. The CDR3 DNA reads as TGTGCCAGCAGTTCCGCCGGAGTTGTTCAAGATACGCAGTATTTT. This sequence encodes CASSSAGVVQDTQYF.

This clonotype was counted ten times or more. The chain has TRBV6-5 and TRBJ2-1; 11 nucleotides align to TRBD2. Germline V gene sequence: CDR1 MNHEY, CDR2 SVGAGI. The CDR3 runs 16 residues. The V gene end was trimmed by 6 bases and the J gene end by 7 bases; junction bases not matched to a gene: 11. CDR3 residues: CASSPLLAGVSNEQFF. CDR3 DNA sequence: TGTGCCAGCAGCCCCTTACTAGCGGGAGTGAGTAATGAGCAGTTCTTC.

This clonotype showed up many times. The chain uses TRBV29-1 and TRBJ2-5; 8 nucleotides align to TRBD2. The CDR3 is made up of 13 amino acids. V shed 4 bases and J 2 bases; nucleotides not matched to a gene: 3. Germline-derived CDR1 and CDR2 are SQVTM and ANQGSEA. The CDR3 reads CSVAGGAQETQYF. In nucleotides, the CDR3 is TGCAGCGTTGCGGGAGGGGCTCAAGAGACCCAGTACTTC.